The 22 T cell receptor beta chains in this list originate from one sample, sequenced in a study of T cell changes during pregnancy in multiple sclerosis. Generated by immunoSEQ multiplex PCR, the TCRdb table keeps only in-frame clones and is missing some. The table includes about 20,000 clones, about 84% detected once. This specimen was CD8+ T cells from peripheral blood mononuclear cells, taken after pregnancy. The receptors come from a female donor with multiple sclerosis, enrolled in a pregnancy study.

The rearrangement uses TRBV27 and TRBJ2-2; TRBD1 matches 8 bases. This CDR3 has 19 amino acids. Germline V gives CDR1 MNHEY, CDR2 SMNVEV (reference sequence). V lost 3 bases, J lost 5 bases, and 17 bases stayed unmatched. This chain's CDR3 is CASSFNHGRGRELTGELFF. The CDR3 DNA reads as TGTGCCAGCAGTTTTAATCACGGCAGGGGGCGCGAATTGACCGGGGAGCTGTTTTTT.

The chain joins TRBV27 to TRBJ1-1, with TRBD1 as a possible D gene (6 bases). The CDR3 extends over 14 amino acids. With 2 bases removed from V and 4 bases from J, the gap between germline ends came to 11 bases. Germline values: CDR1 MNHEY, CDR2 SMNVEV (reference sequence). The CDR3 spells CASSLAKGGTEAFF. For the CDR3, the DNA is TGTGCCAGCAGTTTAGCAAAAGGGGGCACTGAAGCTTTCTTT.

The chain employs TRBV30 and TRBJ2-7; D perhaps matches TRBD2 (5 bases). Germline V lookup: CDR1 GTSNPN, CDR2 SVGIG (reference sequence). Trimming stripped 0 bases from V and 2 bases from J, with 14 bases between. The CDR3 is 15 amino acids. CDR3 in DNA: TGTGCCTGGAGTGTGGCGGGTACACCGACCTACGAGCAGTACTTC. It specifies CAWSVAGTPTYEQYF.

This clone was observed a few times. The J gene is TRBJ2-6, the V gene TRBV4-3; 10 bases map to TRBD1. CDR3 size: 17 residues. V lost 4 bases and J lost 0; bases outside the gene matches: 3. Germline V gene sequence: CDR1 LGHNA, CDR2 YSLEER. CDR3 protein: CASSPTGGASGANVLTF. As DNA, the CDR3 is TGCGCCAGCAGCCCGACAGGGGGCGCCTCTGGGGCCAACGTCCTGACTTTC.

This chain joins TRBV4-1 and TRBJ2-1, with 8 bases identical to TRBD2. The ends lost 1 base at V and 4 bases at J; junction bases unmatched: 3. Germline assignment: CDR1 MGHRA and CDR2 YSYEKL. This CDR3 region has 15 residues. The CDR3 nucleotides are TGCGCCAGCAGCCAAGGGAGCGGGAGATACAATGAGCAGTTCTTC. Residues: CASSQGSGRYNEQFF.

The CDR3 DNA reads TGTGCCAGCAGCAAGGGGGGGCGAACAGCCACAGATACGCAGTATTTT. Residues: CASSKGGRTATDTQYF. This chain uses TRBV11-2 with TRBJ2-3, with D possibly matching TRBD2 (7 bases). CDR3 length: 16 residues. Germline V gene sequence: CDR1 SGHAT, CDR2 FQNNGV. V was trimmed by 5 bases and J by 2 bases, leaving 17 bases between them.

This sequence joins TRBV7-2 and TRBJ1-1; D might be TRBD1 (5 bases). Per germline, CDR1 SGHTA and CDR2 FQGNSA. The ends were cut back, 1 base at V and 4 bases at J, with 10 bases in the middle. The CDR3 has 14 amino acids. The CDR3 protein is CASSLVGGPTEAFF. The CDR3 nucleotides read TGTGCCAGCAGCTTAGTCGGGGGACCCACTGAAGCTTTCTTT.

The chain employs TRBV27 and TRBJ2-7; no firm D call. The CDR3 loop spans 14 amino acids. The V gene's germline CDR1 is MNHEY and CDR2 SMNVEV (reference sequence). V lost 4 bases, J lost 0 bases, and 10 bases lay in between. The CDR3 nucleotides read TGTGCCAGCAGTTCCATAATCGGCTCCTACGAGCAGTACTTC. Translation: CASSSIIGSYEQYF.

V is TRBV11-2 and J is TRBJ2-3, with 7 bases matching TRBD1. The V gene end was trimmed by 5 bases and the J gene end by 5 bases; junction bases not matched to a gene: 16. Germline CDR1 and CDR2: SGHAT and FQNNGV. The CDR3 sequence is 17 residues long. The CDR3 spells CASSPSPTQGEIDTQYF. The CDR3, as DNA: TGTGCCAGCAGCCCTTCCCCGACTCAGGGGGAAATAGATACGCAGTATTTT.

V is TRBV5-8 and J is TRBJ2-1; D might be TRBD2 (6 bases). V lost 1 base, J lost 5 bases, and 13 bases lay in between. Germline values: CDR1 SGHTS, CDR2 YDEGEE. The length of the CDR3 is 15 residues. This CDR3 reads CASSLTTRTNNEQFF. DNA for the CDR3: TGTGCCAGCAGCTTGACGACTAGGACAAACAATGAGCAGTTCTTC.

In this sample, this clone turned up a few times. The rearrangement uses TRBV5-5 and TRBJ1-1; unclear D gene. V was clipped by 1 base and J by 4 bases, with 11 bases between them. The CDR3 extends over 14 amino acids. CDR1 and CDR2 (germline): SGHKS, YYEKEE (reference sequence). For the CDR3, the DNA is TGTGCCAGCAGCTTGCGAAGGGAGGGCACTGAAGCTTTCTTT. Translation: CASSLRREGTEAFF.

This clone was observed a single time. This CDR3 reads CASSAAGTGSQPQHF. The CDR3 DNA reads as TGTGCCAGCAGTGCTGCCGGGACAGGGAGTCAGCCCCAGCATTTT. The V call is TRBV6-4, the J call TRBJ1-5; TRBD1 aligns across 9 bases. Germline V gives CDR1 MRHNA, CDR2 SNTAGT. V lost 4 bases and J lost 6; bases outside the gene matches: 7. This CDR3 spans 15 amino acids.

The genes are TRBV5-1 and TRBJ2-7; D gene uncertain. The germline V and J ends were trimmed by 0 bases and 2 bases, with 6 bases remaining between them. The CDR3 extends over 13 amino acids. From germline, CDR1 is SGHRS and CDR2 YFSETQ. The CDR3 nucleotides are TGCGCCAGCAGCTTGGACACGACCTACGAGCAGTACTTC. Its protein is CASSLDTTYEQYF.

The chain has TRBV7-8 and TRBJ2-5; a possible D gene is TRBD2 (6 bases). Between the trimmed V and J ends, which lost 3 bases and 4 bases, there was a span of 12 bases. CDR1 SGHVS and CDR2 FQNEAQ come from the germline V gene. This CDR3 is built from 14 residues. The CDR3 sequence is CASSFLASLETQYF. CDR3 nucleotides: TGTGCCAGCAGCTTCCTAGCGTCTCTAGAGACCCAGTACTTC. Based on the CDR3 plus reference TRBV7-8 and TRBJ2-5, the full variable domain is GAGVSQSPRYKVAKRGQDVALRCDPISGHVSLFWYQQALGQGPEFLTYFQNEAQLDKSGLPSDRFFAERPEGSVSTLKIQRTQQEDSAVYLCASSFLASLETQYFGPGTRLLVL.

The genes are TRBV6-1 and TRBJ1-1; D not certain. The CDR3 runs to 14 residues. CDR1 MNHNS and CDR2 SASEGT come from the germline V gene. V was shortened by 1 base and J by 1 base, with 7 bases between the two germline ends. CDR3 DNA: TGTGCCAGCAGTGAAGGACTACAGAACACTGAAGCTTTCTTT. Translated: CASSEGLQNTEAFF.

V gene TRBV10-3 combines with J gene TRBJ2-7; weak D call: TRBD2 (6 bases). V lost 3 bases to trimming and J lost 2 bases, with 17 bases between them. Germline lookup yields CDR1 ENHRY and CDR2 SYGVKD. This CDR3 is built from 16 residues. CDR3 residues: CAISDPPGTGAYEQYF. In DNA form, the CDR3 reads TGTGCCATCAGTGACCCCCCGGGGACGGGAGCCTACGAGCAGTACTTC.

V gene TRBV13 combines with J gene TRBJ1-4; possibly TRBD1 for D (6 bases). Between the trimmed V and J ends, which lost 0 bases and 7 bases, there was a span of 15 bases. The CDR3 length is 16 residues. From germline, CDR1 is PRHDT and CDR2 FYEKMQ (reference sequence). CDR3 DNA: TGTGCCAGCAGCTTAGGACAGGGTTGGAACGGTGAAAAACTGTTTTTT. Protein: CASSLGQGWNGEKLFF.

The V call is TRBV6-6, the J call TRBJ1-1, with D hard to call. V shed 0 bases and J shed 5 bases, with 13 bases lying between them. Germline assignment: CDR1 MNHNY and CDR2 SVGAGI (reference sequence). The length of the CDR3 is 15 residues. This chain's CDR3 is CASSYSMILETEAFF. The CDR3 DNA reads as TGTGCCAGCAGTTACTCGATGATCCTGGAGACTGAAGCTTTCTTT.

This clone qualifies as medium-sized. V gene TRBV7-3 combines with J gene TRBJ2-2; D unclear. The V gene's germline CDR1 is SGHTA and CDR2 FQGTGA. This CDR3 has 13 amino acids. The V end lost 3 bases, the J end lost 6 bases, and 8 bases lay between the germline ends. CDR3 sequence (DNA): TGTGCCAGCAGCTTTCCCGGGTCCGGGGAGCTGTTTTTT. Translation: CASSFPGSGELFF.

The V call is TRBV5-1, the J call TRBJ1-2; 9 bases align to TRBD1. J lost 11 bases, V lost 3 bases, and 5 bases had no gene match. Per germline, CDR1 SGHRS and CDR2 YFSETQ. This CDR3 is built from 12 residues. The CDR3 bases are TGCGCCAGCAGCTCGGGACAGGGTCAATACACCTTC. Residues: CASSSGQGQYTF.

The chain is built from TRBV2 and TRBJ1-5; D remains ambiguous. V was shortened by 10 bases and J by 1 base, with 11 bases between the two germline ends. Germline values: CDR1 SNHLY, CDR2 FYNNEI. CDR3 length equals 13 residues. Written as DNA, the CDR3 is TGTGCCACCTCTGATCGGAGCAATCAGCCCCAGCATTTT. Translating gives CATSDRSNQPQHF.

The rearrangement links TRBV29-1 to TRBJ2-3, with 7 bases identical to TRBD1. The J segment lost 2 bases and the V segment lost 7 bases, leaving 12 bases of the junction unmatched. The CDR3 is made up of 15 amino acids. CDR1 and CDR2 (germline): SQVTM, ANQGSEA. For the CDR3, the DNA is TGCAGCGCCCCACTAAGGGGGCCGTTCACAGATACGCAGTATTTT. Encoded protein: CSAPLRGPFTDTQYF.